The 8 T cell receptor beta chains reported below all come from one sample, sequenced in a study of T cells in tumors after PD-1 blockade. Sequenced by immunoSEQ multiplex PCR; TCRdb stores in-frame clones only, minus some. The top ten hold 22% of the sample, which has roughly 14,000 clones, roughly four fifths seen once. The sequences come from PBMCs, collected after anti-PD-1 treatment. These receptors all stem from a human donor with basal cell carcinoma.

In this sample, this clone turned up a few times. The CDR3 spells CASSPTGRNTGELFF. The CDR3 nucleotides are TGTGCCAGCAGCCCGACAGGGAGGAACACCGGGGAGCTGTTTTTT. The genes are TRBV7-9 and TRBJ2-2; 7 bases align to TRBD1. From germline, CDR1 is SEHNR and CDR2 FQNEAQ (reference sequence). The V and J ends lost 5 bases and 1 base, in that order; junction bases with no gene match: 4. This CDR3 spans 15 amino acids.

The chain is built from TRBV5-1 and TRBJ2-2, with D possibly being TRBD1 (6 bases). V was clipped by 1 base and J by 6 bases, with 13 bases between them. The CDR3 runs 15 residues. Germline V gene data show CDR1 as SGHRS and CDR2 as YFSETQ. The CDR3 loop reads CASSLLTGAAGELFF. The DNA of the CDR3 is TGCGCCAGCAGCTTGCTGACAGGCGCGGCCGGGGAGCTGTTTTTT.

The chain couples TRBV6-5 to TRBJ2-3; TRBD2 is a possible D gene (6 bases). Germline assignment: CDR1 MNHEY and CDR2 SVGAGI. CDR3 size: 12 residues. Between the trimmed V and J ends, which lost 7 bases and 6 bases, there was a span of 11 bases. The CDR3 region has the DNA TGTGCCAGCACCCTGGAGGGGGATACGCAGTATTTT. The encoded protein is CASTLEGDTQYF.

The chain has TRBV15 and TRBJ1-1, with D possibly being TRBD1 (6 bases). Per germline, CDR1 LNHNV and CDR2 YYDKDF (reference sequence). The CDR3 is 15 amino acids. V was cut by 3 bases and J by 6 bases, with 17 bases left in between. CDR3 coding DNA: TGTGCCACCAGCAGTGAGGGGGGGGGATGGGCTGAAGCTTTCTTT. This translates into CATSSEGGGWAEAFF.

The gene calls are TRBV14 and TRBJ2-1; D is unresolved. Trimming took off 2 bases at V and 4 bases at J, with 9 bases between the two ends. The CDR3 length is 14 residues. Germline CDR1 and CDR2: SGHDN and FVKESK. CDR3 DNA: TGTGCCAGCAGCCAAAGGGCTTCTTACAATGAGCAGTTCTTC. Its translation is CASSQRASYNEQFF.

CDR3 bases: TGTGCCAGCAGCCTAAGCTCCGGGACAGTGGGCGGCTACACCTTC. Amino acids: CASSLSSGTVGGYTF. The V and J genes are TRBV9 and TRBJ1-2; 7 bases are a match to TRBD1. CDR3 length: 15 amino acids. The junction had 14 bases not matched to a gene; V was cut back by 4 bases and J by 8 bases. In germline, CDR1 is SGDLS, CDR2 YYNGEE.

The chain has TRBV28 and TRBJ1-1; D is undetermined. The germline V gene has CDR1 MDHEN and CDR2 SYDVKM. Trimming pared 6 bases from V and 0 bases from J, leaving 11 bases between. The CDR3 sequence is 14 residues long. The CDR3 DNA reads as TGTGCCAGCAGGGTTGGAGATTTGAACACTGAAGCTTTCTTT. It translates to CASRVGDLNTEAFF.

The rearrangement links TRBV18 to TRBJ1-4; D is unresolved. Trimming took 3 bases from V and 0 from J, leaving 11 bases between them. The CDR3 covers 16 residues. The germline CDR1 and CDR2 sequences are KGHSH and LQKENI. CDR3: CASSPWQAATNEKLFF. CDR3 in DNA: TGTGCCAGCTCACCGTGGCAGGCTGCAACTAATGAAAAACTGTTTTTT.